What follows are 30 T cell receptor beta chains derived from one specimen sequenced in a study of cytomegalovirus exposure and HLA in healthy donors. Use of 60 Vbeta and 13 Jbeta primers characterized the PCR. Assay used: immunoSEQ multiplex PCR; TCRdb lists only in-frame clones, some missing. The sample carries around 190,000 clones, roughly four fifths recorded once. Sequenced sample: PBMCs. The source of these receptors is a woman aged 25 to 45 in good health and CMV-seropositive.

The chain recombines TRBV5-1 with TRBJ2-3, with TRBD2 matching 9 bases. V lost 0 bases, J lost 2 bases, and 7 bases stayed unmatched. Germline V gene sequence: CDR1 SGHRS, CDR2 YFSETQ. The CDR3 sequence is 17 residues long. The CDR3 DNA reads TGCGCCAGCAGCTTGGCCGGTAGCGGGAGAACCACAGATACGCAGTATTTT. Translation: CASSLAGSGRTTDTQYF.

This clone was detected only once. V is TRBV5-1 and J is TRBJ1-5; TRBD1 aligns across 7 bases. V was pared by 2 bases and J by 5 bases, with 4 bases of the junction left unmatched. CDR3 length: 14 amino acids. Germline-derived CDR1 and CDR2 are SGHRS and YFSETQ. CDR3: CASSLRQGDQPQHF. The CDR3 DNA is TGCGCCAGCAGCTTAAGACAGGGTGATCAGCCCCAGCATTTT.

The genes are TRBV12-5 and TRBJ2-3; 7 bases are a match to TRBD2. The CDR3 contains 16 residues. The V gene end was trimmed by 0 bases and the J gene end by 1 base; junction bases not matched to a gene: 4. CDR1 LGHNT and CDR2 FRNRAP come from the germline V gene. This CDR3 reads CASGLVPRGGTDTQYF. DNA of the CDR3: TGTGCTAGTGGTTTGGTACCCCGGGGGGGCACAGATACGCAGTATTTT.

This clone was found a few times. V gene TRBV19 combines with J gene TRBJ1-3; TRBD1 agrees at 7 bases. CDR1 LNHDA and CDR2 SQIVND come from the germline V gene (reference sequence). The junction had 13 bases not matched to a gene; V was cut back by 7 bases and J by 7 bases. The CDR3 has 15 residues. The CDR3 DNA sequence: TGTGCCAGTAAGACTCGGACAGGTAGTGTGAACACCATATATTTT. Residues: CASKTRTGSVNTIYF. The full variable domain, its missing parts supplied by reference TRBV19 and TRBJ1-3, is DGGITQSPKYLFRKEGQNVTLSCEQNLNHDAMYWYRQDPGQGLRLIYYSQIVNDFQKGDIAEGYSVSREKKESFPLTVTSAQKNPTAFYLCASKTRTGSVNTIYFGEGSWLTVV.

This chain connects TRBV28 to TRBJ2-3, with TRBD2 as a possible D gene (5 bases). Germline assignment: CDR1 MDHEN and CDR2 SYDVKM. This CDR3 is 14 amino acids long. Trimming cost V 2 bases and J 5 bases, with 11 bases left between them. CDR3 region: CASSLGLGRDTQYF. CDR3 nucleotide sequence: TGTGCCAGCAGTTTAGGACTGGGCAGAGATACGCAGTATTTT.

The chain recombines TRBV19 with TRBJ1-2; tentatively, D is TRBD1 (5 bases). This CDR3 region has 14 residues. Germline V gives CDR1 LNHDA, CDR2 SQIVND (reference sequence). The germline V and J ends were trimmed by 6 bases and 7 bases, with 18 bases remaining between them. The CDR3 DNA sequence: TGTGCCAGTAGAACATCCCGGGGGAGCGGTGGCTACACCTTC. It specifies CASRTSRGSGGYTF.

This clone has a handful of counts. The chain has TRBV5-1 and TRBJ2-7; D is perhaps TRBD2 (6 bases). CDR3 length: 15 residues. Trimming pared 4 bases from V and 5 bases from J, leaving 19 bases between. Germline CDR1 reads SGHRS; CDR2 reads YFSETQ. The CDR3 spells CASSPGTGVLNEQYF. The CDR3 DNA is TGCGCCAGCAGCCCCGGGACTGGCGTGTTGAACGAGCAGTACTTC.

The J gene is TRBJ1-1, the V gene TRBV6-5; tentatively, D is TRBD1 (5 bases). CDR1 and CDR2 (germline): MNHEY, SVGAGI. Trimming left V 2 bases short and J 5 bases short, with 9 bases between. The CDR3 has 13 amino acids. The CDR3 here is CASSYEGTTEAFF. DNA of the CDR3: TGTGCCAGCAGTTACGAAGGGACTACTGAAGCTTTCTTT.

The chain joins TRBV5-4 to TRBJ1-2; the D gene is possibly TRBD1 (5 bases). The CDR3 totals 12 residues. In germline, CDR1 is SGHNT, CDR2 YYREEE (reference sequence). V was trimmed by 0 bases and J by 7 bases, leaving 7 bases between them. In DNA, the CDR3 is TGTGCCAGCAGCTTGGGGGGCTCTGGCTACACCTTC. Translating it yields CASSLGGSGYTF. Combining the CDR3 with reference TRBV5-4 and TRBJ1-2 gives the whole variable domain ETGVTQSPTHLIKTRGQQVTLRCSSQSGHNTVSWYQQALGQGPQFIFQYYREEENGRGNFPPRFSGLQFPNYSSELNVNALELDDSALYLCASSLGGSGYTFGSGTRLTVV.

The chain employs TRBV18 and TRBJ2-7, with 10 bases aligning to TRBD1. The trim removed 2 bases at V and 6 bases at J, leaving 7 bases unmatched. Germline lookup yields CDR1 KGHSH and CDR2 LQKENI. The CDR3 is 15 residues long. CDR3 DNA sequence: TGTGCCAGCTCACCAGGGACAGGGGTCTCTATCGAGCAGTACTTC. Translation gives CASSPGTGVSIEQYF.

This chain uses TRBV7-2 with TRBJ2-1, with 8 bases matching TRBD2. J gave up 1 base and V 1 base, and 0 bases lay outside the gene matches. The V gene's germline CDR1 is SGHTA and CDR2 FQGNSA. The CDR3 spans 15 residues. CDR3 residues: CASSLERGSYNEQFF. The CDR3 DNA follows: TGTGCCAGCAGCTTAGAGCGGGGGTCCTACAATGAGCAGTTCTTC.

V gene TRBV7-2 combines with J gene TRBJ1-4; D remains ambiguous. The length of the CDR3 is 14 residues. V dropped 1 base and J dropped 7 bases, with 10 bases sitting between them. The germline V gene has CDR1 SGHTA and CDR2 FQGNSA. CDR3 nucleotides: TGTGCCAGCAGCTTAGGAGGGTACGGTGAAAAACTGTTTTTT. It is translated as CASSLGGYGEKLFF. Based on the CDR3 plus reference TRBV7-2 and TRBJ1-4, the full variable domain is GAGVSQSPSNKVTEKGKDVELRCDPISGHTALYWYRQSLGQGLEFLIYFQGNSAPDKSGLPSDRFSAERTGGSVSTLTIQRTQQEDSAVYLCASSLGGYGEKLFFGSGTQLSVL.

The rearrangement joins TRBV5-6 to TRBJ2-1; D may be TRBD2 (5 bases). Trimming took off 2 bases at V and 6 bases at J, with 9 bases between the two ends. The CDR3 spans 13 residues. Germline V gives CDR1 SGHDT, CDR2 YYEEEE. CDR3 in amino acids: CASSFGRINEQFF. The CDR3 DNA reads TGTGCCAGCAGCTTTGGGAGAATCAATGAGCAGTTCTTC.

The J gene is TRBJ2-1, the V gene TRBV11-1; TRBD2 might be the D (5 bases). Per the germline V gene, CDR1 is SGHAT and CDR2 is FQDESV (reference sequence). CDR3 size: 13 residues. V shed 1 base and J shed 4 bases, with 5 bases lying between them. CDR3 in DNA: TGTGCCAGCAGCTTAGGCGGGTACAATGAGCAGTTCTTC. It codes for CASSLGGYNEQFF.

This chain links TRBV28 with TRBJ2-2, with D possibly TRBD2 on 6 matching bases. Deletions cut 5 bases from V and 5 bases from J, with 15 bases between. CDR1 and CDR2 (germline): MDHEN, SYDVKM. The CDR3 spans 15 residues. The CDR3 spells CASSPPGTQTGELFF. CDR3 sequence (DNA): TGTGCCAGCAGTCCCCCCGGGACTCAGACCGGGGAGCTGTTTTTT. The whole variable domain, remainder taken from reference TRBV28 and TRBJ2-2, is DVKVTQSSRYLVKRTGEKVFLECVQDMDHENMFWYRQDPGLGLRLIYFSYDVKMKEKGDIPEGYSVSREKKERFSLILESASTNQTSMYLCASSPPGTQTGELFFGEGSRLTVL.

The CDR3 is CASSLIRLTGELFF. The CDR3 nucleotides read TGTGCCAGCAGTTTAATCAGACTCACCGGGGAGCTGTTTTTT. The chain recombines TRBV28 with TRBJ2-2; D call uncertain. V shed 2 bases and J shed 4 bases, with 8 bases lying between them. The length of the CDR3 is 14 residues. CDR1 and CDR2 (germline): MDHEN, SYDVKM.

This clone was observed a handful of times. J is TRBJ1-1 and V is TRBV6-1, with TRBD1 as a possible D gene (5 bases). CDR1 is MNHNS and CDR2 is SASEGT in the germline V gene. The CDR3 length is 17 residues. Trimming took off 0 bases at V and 3 bases at J, with 17 bases between the two ends. CDR3 region: CASSEAAGRRLDTEAFF. The CDR3 coding sequence is TGTGCCAGCAGTGAAGCGGCGGGGCGCCGGCTTGACACTGAAGCTTTCTTT.

J is TRBJ2-7 and V is TRBV7-9, with TRBD2 matching 10 bases. With 1 base clipped from V and 6 bases from J, the junction kept 6 bases outside the gene matches. The CDR3 has 15 amino acids. Per germline, CDR1 SEHNR and CDR2 FQNEAQ (reference sequence). DNA of the CDR3: TGTGCCAGCAGCTTAGTCGGGACTAGCGAGAGCGAGCAGTACTTC. Its protein product is CASSLVGTSESEQYF.

V usage is TRBV6-6 and J usage is TRBJ1-5; D not certain. The ends were cut back, 6 bases at V and 7 bases at J, with 16 bases in the middle. From germline, CDR1 is MNHNY and CDR2 SVGAGI (reference sequence). This CDR3 region has 14 residues. In nucleotides, the CDR3 is TGTGCCAGCAGGAGTCAGGCCTCGGGGCAGCCCCAGCATTTT. Translation: CASRSQASGQPQHF.

The sample holds a few counts of this clone. The chain joins TRBV15 to TRBJ2-2; 10 bases are a match to TRBD2. The CDR3 has 17 amino acids. CDR1 is LNHNV and CDR2 is YYDKDF in the germline V gene (reference sequence). The ends lost 5 bases at V and 5 bases at J; junction bases unmatched: 11. CDR3: CATSGDNSGRATGELFF. CDR3 bases: TGTGCCACCAGCGGGGACAACAGCGGGAGGGCTACCGGGGAGCTGTTTTTT.

In this sample, this clone turned up a few times. The chain has TRBV4-1 and TRBJ1-6, with D perhaps TRBD1 (5 bases). The germline V gene has CDR1 MGHRA and CDR2 YSYEKL. V gave up 4 bases and J gave up 7 bases, with 17 bases separating them. The CDR3 contains 16 residues. CDR3 nucleotides: TGCGCCAGCAGCCCCGCGGGGGGAACAGGAAATTCACCCCTCCACTTT. The encoded protein is CASSPAGGTGNSPLHF.

The chain couples TRBV4-1 to TRBJ1-2; 9 bases line up with TRBD1. Germline CDR1 MGHRA, CDR2 YSYEKL. The CDR3 covers 16 residues. J gave up 8 bases and V 1 base, and 11 bases lay outside the gene matches. The CDR3 DNA reads as TGCGCCAGCAGCCAAGGGACAGGGGAAATTAGAGGGGGCTACACCTTC. This gives the protein CASSQGTGEIRGGYTF.

The genes are TRBV28 and TRBJ1-5; no clear D gene. From germline, CDR1 is MDHEN and CDR2 SYDVKM. The CDR3 covers 14 residues. Trimming took off 7 bases at V and 7 bases at J, with 17 bases between the two ends. The CDR3 DNA follows: TGTGCCAGCACCACCTCGGCCTGGAGACAGCCCCAGCATTTT. Its translation is CASTTSAWRQPQHF.

The rearrangement joins TRBV7-2 to TRBJ1-2; D not certain. The CDR3 is 13 residues long. From germline, CDR1 is SGHTA and CDR2 FQGNSA. V was trimmed by 1 base and J by 4 bases, leaving 7 bases between them. CDR3 region: CASSLDSGYGYTF. The DNA of the CDR3 is TGTGCCAGCAGCTTAGACAGTGGCTATGGCTACACCTTC.

DNA of the CDR3: TGTGCCAGCAGGCGGACCGGGACAGGGAAGCAGTACTTC. Translation: CASRRTGTGKQYF. The chain combines TRBV6-1 with TRBJ2-7; 9 nucleotides align to TRBD1. V trimming: 6 bases; J trimming: 8 bases; junction bases outside the gene matches: 8. The CDR3 is 13 amino acids. Germline V gene sequence: CDR1 MNHNS, CDR2 SASEGT.

The rearrangement uses TRBV9 and TRBJ1-2; D not certain. The CDR3 contains 14 residues. V lost 4 bases to trimming and J lost 1 base, with 11 bases between them. Per germline, CDR1 SGDLS and CDR2 YYNGEE. This CDR3 reads CASSPLGSNYGYTF. CDR3 in DNA: TGTGCCAGCAGCCCCCTCGGGAGTAACTATGGCTACACCTTC.

The V and J genes are TRBV6-1 and TRBJ2-7; D not certain. CDR1 is MNHNS, CDR2 SASEGT, per germline. Trimming cost V 2 bases and J 0 bases, with 8 bases left between them. CDR3 size: 14 residues. The CDR3 sequence: CASSEHSPSYEQYF. In DNA form, the CDR3 reads TGTGCCAGCAGTGAACACAGTCCCTCCTACGAGCAGTACTTC.

This clone occurred once. The chain recombines TRBV7-9 with TRBJ2-3; 10 nucleotides match TRBD2. The CDR3 is made up of 16 amino acids. V was clipped by 5 bases and J by 2 bases; unmatched bases: 7. Germline CDR1 SEHNR, CDR2 FQNEAQ (reference sequence). The CDR3, as DNA: TGTGCCAGCAGCCACCTCCTAGCGGGGGCCACAGATACGCAGTATTTT. It translates to CASSHLLAGATDTQYF.

A few counts support this clone. The chain recombines TRBV5-1 with TRBJ2-7, with 10 positions matching TRBD2. Germline loops: CDR1 SGHRS, CDR2 YFSETQ. V shed 4 bases and J 2 bases; nucleotides not matched to a gene: 9. CDR3 length: 16 amino acids. The CDR3 sequence: CASSPGGSGRAYEQYF. In DNA, the CDR3 is TGCGCCAGCAGCCCGGGAGGGAGCGGGAGGGCCTACGAGCAGTACTTC.

The chain links TRBV28 to TRBJ2-1; 7 bases align to TRBD1. Germline CDR1 and CDR2: MDHEN and SYDVKM. The ends lost 6 bases at V and 6 bases at J; junction bases unmatched: 5. This CDR3 has 13 residues. CDR3 nucleotide sequence: TGTGCCAGCAGGTCGACAGGGATCAATGAGCAGTTCTTC. This encodes CASRSTGINEQFF.